The following is a T cell receptor (beta chain) sequence with its context. Samples came from patients with localized non-small cell lung adenocarcinoma. TCRdb analysed the PCR reads with MiXCR anew, one entry per CDR3 protein. Of about 20,000 distinct CDR3 sequences in the sample, about half were seen once. This sample is part of a study of CD4 and CD8 cells across lung adenocarcinoma regions. CDR3 size: 13 residues. The V gene's germline CDR1 is MNHNS and CDR2 SASEGT. Sequences were obtained from CD8+ T cells from the center of a lung tumor. The sequence derives from a female donor with lung adenocarcinoma. The CD4 and CD8 labels of this study may be unreliable. The rearrangement links TRBV6-1 to TRBJ2-3; D unresolved. The J call may be wrong; the DNA end is better matched by TRBJ2-7. The CDR3 nucleotides read TGTGCCAGCAGAAAGGCTGACCAAGATACGCAGTACTTC. As protein: CASRKADQDTQYF.